The following is a TCR beta chain sequence with its context. Its target is unknown. These data are taken from a study of T cell responses to AZD1222 COVID-19 vaccine. Study-wide findings and caveats: White British ancestry dominated among donors, who included more females, and clonal diversity was possibly underestimated.

The germline V gene encodes CDR1 ENHRY and CDR2 SYGVKD. The V end lost 3 bases, the J end lost 3 bases, and 17 bases lay between the germline ends. This CDR3 has 16 residues. Method: immunoSEQ multiplex PCR; TCRdb's copy keeps in-frame clones and lacks some. The sample shows approximately 160,000 clones, around 88% of them seen only once. The sequencing here drew on peripheral blood, taken on day 0 of MenACWY control vaccination. The receptor's source is an adult in good health. V is TRBV10-3 and J is TRBJ1-1, with D perhaps TRBD1 (5 bases). The CDR3 DNA follows: TGTGCCATCAGTGACCCCGGTGAGGGGATTGACACTGAAGCTTTCTTT. It yields the protein CAISDPGEGIDTEAFF.